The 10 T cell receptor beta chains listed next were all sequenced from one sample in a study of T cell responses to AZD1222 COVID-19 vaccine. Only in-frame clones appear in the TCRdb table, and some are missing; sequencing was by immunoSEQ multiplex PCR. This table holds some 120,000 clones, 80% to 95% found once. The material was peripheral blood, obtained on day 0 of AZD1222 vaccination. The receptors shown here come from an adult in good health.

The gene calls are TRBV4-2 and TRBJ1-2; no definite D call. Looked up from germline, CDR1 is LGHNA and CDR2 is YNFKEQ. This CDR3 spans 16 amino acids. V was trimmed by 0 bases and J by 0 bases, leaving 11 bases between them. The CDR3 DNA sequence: TGTGCCAGCAGCCAAGATCGTTTTCCCTCTAACTATGGCTACACCTTC. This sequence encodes CASSQDRFPSNYGYTF.

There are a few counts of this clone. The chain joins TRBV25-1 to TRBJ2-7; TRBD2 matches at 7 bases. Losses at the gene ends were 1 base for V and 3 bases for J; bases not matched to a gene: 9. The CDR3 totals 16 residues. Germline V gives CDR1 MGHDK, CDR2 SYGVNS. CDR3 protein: CASSESGGGQNYEQYF. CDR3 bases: TGTGCCAGCAGTGAATCGGGGGGAGGGCAGAACTACGAGCAGTACTTC.

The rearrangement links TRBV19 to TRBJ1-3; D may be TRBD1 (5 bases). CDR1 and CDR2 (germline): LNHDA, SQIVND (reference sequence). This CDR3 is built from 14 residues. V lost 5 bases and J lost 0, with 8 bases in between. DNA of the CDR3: TGTGCCAGTAGTGCTCAGGGCTCTGGAAACACCATATATTTT. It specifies CASSAQGSGNTIYF.

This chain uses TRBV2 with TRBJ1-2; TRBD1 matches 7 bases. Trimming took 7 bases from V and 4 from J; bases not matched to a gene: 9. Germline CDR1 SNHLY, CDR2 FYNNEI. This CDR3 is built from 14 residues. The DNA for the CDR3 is TGTGCCAGCATCGTTGAGGGGGCCGCCTATGGCTACACCTTC. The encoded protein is CASIVEGAAYGYTF.

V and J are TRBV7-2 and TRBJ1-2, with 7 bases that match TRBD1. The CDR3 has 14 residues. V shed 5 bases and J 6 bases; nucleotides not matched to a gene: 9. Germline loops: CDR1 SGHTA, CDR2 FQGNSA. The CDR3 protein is CASSTPTGRDGYTF. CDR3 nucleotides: TGTGCCAGCAGCACCCCGACAGGGAGGGATGGCTACACCTTC.

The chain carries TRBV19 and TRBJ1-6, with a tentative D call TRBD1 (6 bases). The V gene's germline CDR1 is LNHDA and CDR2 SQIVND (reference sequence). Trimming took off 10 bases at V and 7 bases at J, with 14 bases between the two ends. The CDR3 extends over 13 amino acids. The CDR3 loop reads CAIRDTGNSPLHF. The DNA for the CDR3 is TGTGCCATCCGGGACACGGGCAATTCACCCCTCCACTTT.

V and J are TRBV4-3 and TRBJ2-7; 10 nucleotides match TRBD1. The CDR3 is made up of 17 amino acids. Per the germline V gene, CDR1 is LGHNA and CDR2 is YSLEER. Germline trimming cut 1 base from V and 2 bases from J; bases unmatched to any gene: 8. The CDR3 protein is CASSQGTVGQGPYEQYF. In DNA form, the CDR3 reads TGCGCCAGCAGCCAAGGAACGGTGGGACAGGGGCCCTACGAGCAGTACTTC.

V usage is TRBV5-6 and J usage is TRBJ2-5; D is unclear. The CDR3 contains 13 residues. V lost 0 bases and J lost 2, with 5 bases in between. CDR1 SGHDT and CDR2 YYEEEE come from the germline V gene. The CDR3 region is CASSLDSQETQYF. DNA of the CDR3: TGTGCCAGCAGCTTGGACAGTCAAGAGACCCAGTACTTC. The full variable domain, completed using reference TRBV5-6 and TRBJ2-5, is DAGVTQSPTHLIKTRGQQVTLRCSPKSGHDTVSWYQQALGQGPQFIFQYYEEEERQRGNFPDRFSGHQFPNYSSELNVNALLLGDSALYLCASSLDSQETQYFGPGTRLLVL.

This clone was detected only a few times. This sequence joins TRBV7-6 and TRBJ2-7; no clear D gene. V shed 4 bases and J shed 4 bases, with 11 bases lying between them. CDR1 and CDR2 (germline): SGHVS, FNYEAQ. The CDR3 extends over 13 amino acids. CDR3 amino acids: CASSSTDRYEQYF. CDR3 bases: TGTGCCAGCAGCTCAACAGACCGGTACGAGCAGTACTTC.

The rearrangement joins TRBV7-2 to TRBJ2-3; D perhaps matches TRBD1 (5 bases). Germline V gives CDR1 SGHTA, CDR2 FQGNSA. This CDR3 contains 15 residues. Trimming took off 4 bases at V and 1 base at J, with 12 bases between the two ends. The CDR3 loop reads CASSSTMGRTDTQYF. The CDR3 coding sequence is TGTGCCAGCAGCTCCACGATGGGGCGCACAGATACGCAGTATTTT.